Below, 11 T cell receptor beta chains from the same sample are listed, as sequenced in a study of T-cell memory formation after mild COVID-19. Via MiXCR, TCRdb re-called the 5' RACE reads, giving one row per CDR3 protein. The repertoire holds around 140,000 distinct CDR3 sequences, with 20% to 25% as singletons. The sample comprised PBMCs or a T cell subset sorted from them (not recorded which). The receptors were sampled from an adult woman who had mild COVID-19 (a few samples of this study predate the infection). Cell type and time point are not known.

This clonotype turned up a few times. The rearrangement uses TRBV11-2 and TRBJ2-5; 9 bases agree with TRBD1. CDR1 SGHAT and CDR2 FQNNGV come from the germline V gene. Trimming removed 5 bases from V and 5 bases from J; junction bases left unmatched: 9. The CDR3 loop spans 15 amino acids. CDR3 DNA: TGTGCCAGCAGCCCCGGGACAGGGAGGGGGGAGACCCAGTACTTC. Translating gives CASSPGTGRGETQYF.

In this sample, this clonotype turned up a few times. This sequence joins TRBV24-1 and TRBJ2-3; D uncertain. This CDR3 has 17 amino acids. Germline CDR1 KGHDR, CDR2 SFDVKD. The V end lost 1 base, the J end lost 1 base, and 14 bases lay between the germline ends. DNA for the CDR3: TGTGCCACCAGTGATTTCTCGGACCTACTGGGCACAGATACGCAGTATTTT. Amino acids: CATSDFSDLLGTDTQYF.

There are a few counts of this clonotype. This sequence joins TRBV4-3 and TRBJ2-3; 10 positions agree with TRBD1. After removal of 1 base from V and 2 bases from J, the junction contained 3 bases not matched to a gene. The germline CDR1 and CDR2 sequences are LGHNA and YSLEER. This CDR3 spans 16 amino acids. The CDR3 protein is CASSQAGQGLTDTQYF. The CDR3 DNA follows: TGCGCCAGCAGCCAAGCGGGACAGGGGCTCACAGATACGCAGTATTTT.

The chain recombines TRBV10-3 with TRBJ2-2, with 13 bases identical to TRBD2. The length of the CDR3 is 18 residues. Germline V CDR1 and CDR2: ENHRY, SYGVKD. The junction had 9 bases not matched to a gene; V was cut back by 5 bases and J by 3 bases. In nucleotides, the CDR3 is TGTGCCATCAGTAGGACTAGCGGGAGCGCTACGCACACCGGGGAGCTGTTTTTT. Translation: CAISRTSGSATHTGELFF.

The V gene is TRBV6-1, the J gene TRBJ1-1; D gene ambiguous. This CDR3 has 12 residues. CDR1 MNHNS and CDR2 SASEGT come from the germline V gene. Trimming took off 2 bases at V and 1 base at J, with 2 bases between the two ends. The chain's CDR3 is CASSEWNTEAFF. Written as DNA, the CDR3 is TGTGCCAGCAGTGAATGGAACACTGAAGCTTTCTTT.

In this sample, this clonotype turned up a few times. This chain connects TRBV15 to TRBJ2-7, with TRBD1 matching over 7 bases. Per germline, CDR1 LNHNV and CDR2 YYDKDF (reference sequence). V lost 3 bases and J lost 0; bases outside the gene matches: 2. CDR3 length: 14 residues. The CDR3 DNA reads TGTGCCACCAGCAGTCCAGGGGGCTCCTACGAGCAGTACTTC. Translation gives CATSSPGGSYEQYF.

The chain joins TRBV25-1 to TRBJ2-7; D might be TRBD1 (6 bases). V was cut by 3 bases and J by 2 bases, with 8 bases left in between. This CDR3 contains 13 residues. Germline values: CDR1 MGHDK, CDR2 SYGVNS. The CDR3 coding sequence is TGTGCCAGCAGTGACTGGGACACCTACGAGCAGTACTTC. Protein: CASSDWDTYEQYF.

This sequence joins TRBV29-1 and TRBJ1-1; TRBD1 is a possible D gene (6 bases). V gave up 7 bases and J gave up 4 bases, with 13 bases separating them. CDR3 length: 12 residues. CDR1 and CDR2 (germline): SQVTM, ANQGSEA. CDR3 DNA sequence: TGCAGCGAAGGGGGGGTGAGCACTGAAGCTTTCTTT. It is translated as CSEGGVSTEAFF.

CDR3 in DNA: TGCAGTGCTAGAGAAACACACTCCTACGAGCAGTACTTC. It specifies CSARETHSYEQYF. The J gene is TRBJ2-7, the V gene TRBV20-1; D call uncertain. V was shortened by 0 bases and J by 0 bases, with 6 bases between the two germline ends. Germline CDR1 and CDR2: DFQATT and SNEGSKA (reference sequence). CDR3 size: 13 residues.

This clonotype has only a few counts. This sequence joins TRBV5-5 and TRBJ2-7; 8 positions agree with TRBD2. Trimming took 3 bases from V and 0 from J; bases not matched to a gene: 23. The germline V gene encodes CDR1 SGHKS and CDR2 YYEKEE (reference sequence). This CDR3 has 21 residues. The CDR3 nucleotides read TGTGCCAGCAGCTCCCCCGGGGGGGTGGTGTTAGCAACCCCCTTCTCCTACGAGCAGTACTTC. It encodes CASSSPGGVVLATPFSYEQYF.

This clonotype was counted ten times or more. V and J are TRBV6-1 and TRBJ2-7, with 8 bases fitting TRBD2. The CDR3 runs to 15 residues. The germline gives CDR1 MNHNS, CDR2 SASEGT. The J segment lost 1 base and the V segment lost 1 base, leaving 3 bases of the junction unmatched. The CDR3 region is CASSEETSGSYEQYF. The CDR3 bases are TGTGCCAGCAGTGAAGAAACTAGCGGTTCCTACGAGCAGTACTTC.